This entry features one TCR beta chain sequence. The entry originates in a study of blood T cell repertoires in COVID-19. Study overall: From the United States, Italy and Spain came samples of acute and convalescent COVID-19. PBMCs, B-cell-depleted T cells, or T cells were the source of the cDNA or gDNA that made up the material.

Per the study methods: Quantification of nucleated cells was approximated via reference gene primer amplification. Here immunoSEQ multiplex PCR was the method, and the copy in TCRdb shows in-frame clones only, minus some. D and trimming were read from the DNA, whereas the V and J calls and clone size are those reported in that table. The sample has about 46,000 clones, more than 70% seen once. This sequence originates from a man aged 55 to 70 with acute or convalescent COVID-19. The sequenced sample was peripheral blood.

The CDR3 protein is CASSLGSSLGPTYEQYF. The CDR3 DNA sequence: TGTGCCAGCAGTTTGGGATCCTCACTAGGACCGACCTACGAGCAGTACTTC. V is TRBV27 and J is TRBJ2-7; TRBD2 is a possible D gene (5 bases). V lost 3 bases and J 2 bases, leaving 20 bases between the germline ends. In germline, CDR1 is MNHEY, CDR2 SMNVEV (reference sequence). The CDR3 is 17 residues long.